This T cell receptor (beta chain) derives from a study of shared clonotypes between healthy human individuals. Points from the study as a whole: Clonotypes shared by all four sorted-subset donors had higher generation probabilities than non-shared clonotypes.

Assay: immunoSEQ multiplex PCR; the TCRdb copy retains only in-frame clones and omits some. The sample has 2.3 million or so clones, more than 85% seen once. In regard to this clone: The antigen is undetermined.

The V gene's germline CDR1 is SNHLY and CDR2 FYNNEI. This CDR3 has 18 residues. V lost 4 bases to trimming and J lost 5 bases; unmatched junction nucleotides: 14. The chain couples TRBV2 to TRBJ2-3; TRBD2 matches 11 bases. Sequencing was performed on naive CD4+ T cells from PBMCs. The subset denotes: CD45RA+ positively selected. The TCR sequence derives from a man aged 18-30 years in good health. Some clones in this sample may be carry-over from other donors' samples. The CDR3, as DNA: TGTGCCAGCAGTGCTCTACTCCCGGGACTAGCGGAGGGAGATACGCAGTATTTT. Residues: CASSALLPGLAEGDTQYF.